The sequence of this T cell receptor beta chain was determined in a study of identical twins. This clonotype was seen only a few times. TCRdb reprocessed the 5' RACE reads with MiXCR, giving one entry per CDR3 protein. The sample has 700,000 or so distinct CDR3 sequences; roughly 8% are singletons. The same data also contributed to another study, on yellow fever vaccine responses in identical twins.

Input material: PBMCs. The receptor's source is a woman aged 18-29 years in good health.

The CDR3 is CASSQDRQASGLSYEQYF. CDR3 in DNA: TGCGCCAGCAGCCAAGACCGTCAGGCTAGCGGGCTCTCCTACGAGCAGTACTTC. This rearrangement joins TRBV4-1 to TRBJ2-7; the match to TRBD2 covers 8 bases. Germline loops: CDR1 MGHRA, CDR2 YSYEKL. Unmatched junction bases numbered 10, after V lost 0 bases and J lost 0 bases. The CDR3 spans 18 residues.